What follows are 30 T cell receptor beta chains derived from one specimen sequenced in a study of T-cell memory formation after mild COVID-19. A single record per CDR3 protein comes from TCRdb applying MiXCR to the 5' RACE reads. Among approximately 88,000 distinct CDR3 sequences, approximately 23% were seen once, and the ten largest hold 42%. Sequenced input: PBMCs or a T cell subset sorted from them (not recorded which). These receptors were taken from a man aged 18 to 30 who had mild COVID-19 (a few samples of this study predate the infection). Cell type and time point are not known.

This clonotype was picked up many times. This chain uses TRBV6-6 with TRBJ1-1; D is possibly TRBD1 (6 bases). The germline V gene has CDR1 MNHNY and CDR2 SVGAGI (reference sequence). The CDR3 is made up of 13 amino acids. Trimming left V 11 bases short and J 0 bases short, with 13 bases between. The CDR3, as DNA: TGTGCCGTGTTCAGGGGCATGAACACTGAAGCTTTCTTT. This sequence encodes CAVFRGMNTEAFF.

The chain recombines TRBV29-1 with TRBJ1-2; the D gene is possibly TRBD1 (6 bases). With 4 bases removed from V and 0 bases from J, the gap between germline ends came to 21 bases. This CDR3 has 17 amino acids. Looked up from germline, CDR1 is SQVTM and CDR2 is ANQGSEA. CDR3 in amino acids: CSVVDRDTSRANYGYTF. CDR3 coding DNA: TGCAGCGTTGTGGATCGGGACACCTCCCGAGCTAACTATGGCTACACCTTC.

V is TRBV27 and J is TRBJ2-7; tentative D call: TRBD1 (5 bases). V lost 4 bases and J 7 bases, leaving 14 bases between the germline ends. The CDR3 has 13 residues. Germline V gives CDR1 MNHEY, CDR2 SMNVEV (reference sequence). The CDR3 spells CASSWGPTEEQYF. In DNA, the CDR3 is TGTGCCAGCAGTTGGGGCCCAACGGAAGAGCAGTACTTC.

This clonotype was detected ten times or more. This chain links TRBV7-2 with TRBJ1-5, with 7 bases matching TRBD1. V was clipped by 3 bases and J by 4 bases; unmatched bases: 3. Germline lookup yields CDR1 SGHTA and CDR2 FQGNSA. CDR3 size: 14 residues. CDR3 amino acids: CASSFSQGNQPQHF. The DNA of the CDR3 is TGTGCCAGCAGCTTCTCACAGGGGAATCAGCCCCAGCATTTT. Looking up the rest from reference TRBV7-2 and TRBJ1-5 gives the full variable domain: GAGVSQSPSNKVTEKGKDVELRCDPISGHTALYWYRQSLGQGLEFLIYFQGNSAPDKSGLPSDRFSAERTGGSVSTLTIQRTQQEDSAVYLCASSFSQGNQPQHFGDGTRLSIL.

This clonotype was recorded a few times. The V and J genes are TRBV6-5 and TRBJ2-3; unclear D gene. CDR3 length equals 14 residues. Germline V gene data show CDR1 as MNHEY and CDR2 as SVGAGI. Trimming cost V 3 bases and J 6 bases, with 13 bases left between them. The DNA of the CDR3 is TGTGCCAGCAGTTATGGGTTCGGAGCCGATACGCAGTATTTT. Translated, it gives CASSYGFGADTQYF.

This rearrangement joins TRBV11-2 to TRBJ2-7; D remains unclear. Trimming pared 3 bases from V and 0 bases from J, leaving 6 bases between. Germline loops: CDR1 SGHAT, CDR2 FQNNGV. CDR3 length: 13 residues. The CDR3 sequence is CASSFGVSYEQYV. The CDR3 DNA follows: TGTGCCAGCAGCTTCGGAGTCTCCTACGAGCAGTACGTC.

CDR3 nucleotide sequence: TGCGCCAGCAGCCCCCGGACAGGGGAGTCCTACGAGCAGTACTTC. Protein product: CASSPRTGESYEQYF. This chain connects TRBV4-1 to TRBJ2-7; 9 bases agree with TRBD1. V dropped 4 bases and J dropped 1; count of bases not matched to a gene: 5. The CDR3 sequence is 15 residues long. CDR1 and CDR2 from the germline V gene are MGHRA and YSYEKL.

CDR3 in amino acids: CASSPPWGGDTDTQYF. The DNA for the CDR3 is TGTGCCAGCAGCCCCCCGTGGGGCGGGGACACAGATACGCAGTATTTT. The chain uses TRBV7-9 and TRBJ2-3, with D maybe TRBD2 (6 bases). V lost 5 bases and J lost 2, with 17 bases in between. CDR3 size: 16 residues. Germline V CDR1 and CDR2: SEHNR, FQNEAQ (reference sequence).

This clonotype showed up just a few times. This chain uses TRBV20-1 with TRBJ1-1; D gene ambiguous. This CDR3 has 11 residues. The germline V gene has CDR1 DFQATT and CDR2 SNEGSKA (reference sequence). V lost 5 bases, J lost 5 bases, and 9 bases lay in between. CDR3 region: CSALAGTEAFF. The CDR3 nucleotides are TGCAGTGCTCTGGCTGGGACTGAAGCTTTCTTT.

The chain couples TRBV4-3 to TRBJ1-4, with 8 bases aligning to TRBD1. The CDR3 sequence is 17 residues long. Germline-derived CDR1 and CDR2 are LGHNA and YSLEER. V was pared by 4 bases and J by 3 bases, with 10 bases of the junction left unmatched. The CDR3 reads CASSPGQGVRSNEKLFF. CDR3 nucleotides: TGCGCCAGCAGCCCCGGACAGGGTGTGAGGTCTAATGAAAAACTGTTTTTT.

This clonotype was observed a handful of times. This chain connects TRBV20-1 to TRBJ1-6; D remains ambiguous. This CDR3 comprises 11 residues. Trimming took 3 bases from V and 13 from J, leaving 10 bases between them. CDR1 is DFQATT, CDR2 SNEGSKA, per germline (reference sequence). The DNA for the CDR3 is TGCAGTGCTAGGGCCCCCCCTCCCCTCCACTTT. It encodes CSARAPPPLHF.

This clonotype occurred a few times. This chain connects TRBV7-9 to TRBJ1-2, with D possibly being TRBD1 (5 bases). The CDR3 runs to 14 residues. Trimming shortened V by 5 bases and J by 6 bases, and 16 bases separated the two germline ends. Germline V gene sequence: CDR1 SEHNR, CDR2 FQNEAQ (reference sequence). This CDR3 is CASSPLPAGDGYTF. Here the CDR3 DNA reads TGTGCCAGCAGCCCTCTCCCGGCGGGGGATGGCTACACCTTC. Combining the CDR3 with reference TRBV7-9 and TRBJ1-2 gives the whole variable domain DTGVSQNPRHKITKRGQNVTFRCDPISEHNRLYWYRQTLGQGPEFLTYFQNEAQLEKSRLLSDRFSAERPKGSFSTLEIQRTEQGDSAMYLCASSPLPAGDGYTFGSGTRLTVV.

CDR3 coding DNA: TGTGCCTGGGAATTTTTTGAGACCCAGTACTTC. Residues: CAWEFFETQYF. The V and J genes are TRBV30 and TRBJ2-5; D is unclear. CDR1 and CDR2 from the germline V gene are GTSNPN and SVGIG (reference sequence). The CDR3 has 11 residues. V lost 5 bases and J 5 bases, leaving 9 bases between the germline ends.

The chain carries TRBV28 and TRBJ2-5, with TRBD2 matching 14 bases. Per the germline V gene, CDR1 is MDHEN and CDR2 is SYDVKM. V lost 4 bases, J lost 4 bases, and 2 bases stayed unmatched. The CDR3 is 15 amino acids. The DNA for the CDR3 is TGTGCCAGCAGTTCGACTAGCGGGGGGGTAGAGACCCAGTACTTC. Encoded protein: CASSSTSGGVETQYF.

The chain combines TRBV5-1 with TRBJ2-1, with TRBD2 as a possible D gene (6 bases). Germline V gives CDR1 SGHRS, CDR2 YFSETQ. With 3 bases removed from V and 2 bases from J, the gap between germline ends came to 18 bases. The CDR3 has 17 amino acids. CDR3 region: CASSSHSFGGAYNEQFF. The CDR3 bases are TGCGCCAGCAGCTCCCATTCCTTCGGGGGAGCCTACAATGAGCAGTTCTTC.

This clonotype was found a few times. The V call is TRBV7-9, the J call TRBJ2-7, with D perhaps TRBD2 (5 bases). From germline, CDR1 is SEHNR and CDR2 FQNEAQ (reference sequence). Trimming took off 6 bases at V and 6 bases at J, with 9 bases between the two ends. The CDR3 runs to 11 residues. The CDR3 DNA is TGTGCCAGCAGTGGAGGCAGCGAGCAGTACGTC. Translating it yields CASSGGSEQYV.

This clonotype was counted a single time. The CDR3 sequence is CSARDGRYNQPQHF. The CDR3 DNA reads TGCAGTGCTAGAGATGGCAGATACAATCAGCCCCAGCATTTT. The V gene is TRBV20-1, the J gene TRBJ1-5; D gene unclear. Trimming removed 0 bases at V and 3 bases at J, with 9 bases between. This CDR3 is 14 amino acids long. Germline V lookup: CDR1 DFQATT, CDR2 SNEGSKA (reference sequence).

This clonotype was recorded many times. This rearrangement joins TRBV6-4 to TRBJ2-6, with TRBD2 as a possible D gene (6 bases). CDR3 size: 18 residues. Germline V gives CDR1 MRHNA, CDR2 SNTAGT. The V end was cut by 7 bases, the J end by 0 bases, with 19 bases between. The CDR3 is CASTPSGASLSGANVLTF. DNA for the CDR3: TGTGCCAGCACACCTTCGGGAGCTTCCCTCTCTGGGGCCAACGTCCTGACTTTC.

This chain connects TRBV5-5 to TRBJ1-2; D gene uncertain. Germline V lookup: CDR1 SGHKS, CDR2 YYEKEE (reference sequence). The CDR3 totals 16 residues. V was pared by 1 base and J by 4 bases, with 17 bases between. CDR3 bases: TGTGCCAGCAGCTTGTATCATCCAGCCCGGGGCTATGGCTACACCTTC. This codes for CASSLYHPARGYGYTF.

The chain carries TRBV3-1 and TRBJ1-1; D unresolved. The CDR3 length is 13 residues. V lost 3 bases and J lost 7, with 12 bases in between. Germline CDR1 and CDR2: LGHDT and YNNKEL (reference sequence). CDR3 sequence (DNA): TGTGCCAGCAGCCAGGTACTAGGTCTTGAAGCTTTCTTT. Protein sequence: CASSQVLGLEAFF.

This chain links TRBV11-2 with TRBJ2-2, with D uncertain. The CDR3 length is 15 residues. The V gene's germline CDR1 is SGHAT and CDR2 FQNNGV. V was pared by 7 bases and J by 1 base, with 13 bases between. CDR3 sequence reads: CASIPLGENTGELFF. CDR3 nucleotides: TGTGCCAGCATCCCCCTCGGCGAGAACACCGGGGAGCTGTTTTTT.

The chain uses TRBV11-2 and TRBJ1-2; D gene unclear. V dropped 1 base and J dropped 4 bases, with 13 bases sitting between them. This CDR3 region has 15 residues. Germline V gene sequence: CDR1 SGHAT, CDR2 FQNNGV. The CDR3 protein is CASSLAVRSGYGYTF. Here the CDR3 DNA reads TGTGCCAGCAGCTTAGCTGTACGTTCGGGCTATGGCTACACCTTC.

The V call is TRBV9, the J call TRBJ2-7; D is perhaps TRBD1 or TRBD2 (5 bases each). The V end lost 4 bases, the J end lost 2 bases, and 10 bases lay between the germline ends. Germline lookup yields CDR1 SGDLS and CDR2 YYNGEE. The CDR3 extends over 13 amino acids. The CDR3 loop is CASSREGPYEQYF. CDR3 nucleotides: TGTGCCAGCAGCCGCGAGGGACCCTACGAGCAGTACTTC.

J is TRBJ1-2 and V is TRBV29-1; D is possibly TRBD1 (6 bases). Trimming removed 6 bases at V and 4 bases at J, with 9 bases between. Germline CDR1 and CDR2: SQVTM and ANQGSEA. This CDR3 is built from 11 residues. The CDR3 is CSVRDIYGYTF. CDR3 DNA: TGCAGCGTCCGGGACATCTATGGCTACACCTTC. The variable domain in full, with the rest retrieved from reference TRBV29-1 and TRBJ1-2, is SAVISQKPSRDICQRGTSLTIQCQVDSQVTMMFWYRQQPGQSLTLIATANQGSEATYESGFVIDKFPISRPNLTFSTLTVSNMSPEDSSIYLCSVRDIYGYTFGSGTRLTVV.

A few counts support this clonotype. This chain connects TRBV18 to TRBJ2-1; possibly TRBD1 for D (6 bases). The germline V gene encodes CDR1 KGHSH and CDR2 LQKENI. The germline V and J ends were trimmed by 3 bases and 8 bases, with 8 bases remaining between them. CDR3 length: 12 amino acids. In nucleotides, the CDR3 is TGTGCCAGCTCACCTTCAGGGGATGAGCAGTTCTTC. It specifies CASSPSGDEQFF.

V usage is TRBV12-3 or TRBV12-4 and J usage is TRBJ2-1, with 11 bases matching TRBD2. The CDR3 is 11 residues long. V was clipped by 6 bases and J by 15 bases; unmatched bases: 4. CDR3 amino acids: CASSLAGGPFF. DNA of the CDR3: TGTGCCAGCAGCCTAGCGGGGGGCCCGTTCTTC.

The chain joins TRBV7-9 to TRBJ1-3; the D is unclear. The CDR3 runs 16 residues. Germline V CDR1 and CDR2: SEHNR, FQNEAQ (reference sequence). The V gene lost 5 bases and the J gene lost 0 bases, with 14 bases spanning the gap. The CDR3 DNA reads as TGTGCCAGCAGCCCTCGGACGGTTAGCTCTGGAAACACCATATATTTT. Its protein is CASSPRTVSSGNTIYF.

The chain recombines TRBV7-9 with TRBJ1-1; D is unclear. CDR1 and CDR2 from the germline V gene are SEHNR and FQNEAQ (reference sequence). The V gene lost 1 base and the J gene lost 0 bases, with 9 bases spanning the gap. The CDR3 sequence is 15 residues long. The CDR3 region has the DNA TGTGCCAGCAGCTTAGTGTTGGGAATGAACACTGAAGCTTTCTTT. This translates into CASSLVLGMNTEAFF.

In this sample, this clonotype turned up once. The chain recombines TRBV27 with TRBJ2-7; D not certain. V shed 4 bases and J shed 2 bases, with 12 bases lying between them. The CDR3 covers 14 residues. In germline, CDR1 is MNHEY, CDR2 SMNVEV (reference sequence). The CDR3 region is CASSSGHPAYEQYV. CDR3 nucleotide sequence: TGTGCCAGCAGTTCGGGCCATCCGGCCTACGAGCAGTACGTC.

This chain uses TRBV29-1 with TRBJ1-2; weak D call: TRBD1 (6 bases). This CDR3 has 13 amino acids. CDR1 and CDR2 (germline): SQVTM, ANQGSEA. With 6 bases removed from V and 6 bases from J, the gap between germline ends came to 17 bases. The CDR3 loop reads CSVYRDIINGYTF. As DNA, the CDR3 is TGCAGCGTCTACCGGGACATAATAAATGGCTACACCTTC.